The 32 T cell receptor beta chains reported below all come from one sample, sequenced in a study of blood T cell repertoires in COVID-19. Clones were read by immunoSEQ multiplex PCR, and TCRdb kept only the in-frame ones, dropping some. The data show 200,000 or so clones, with 89% seen just once and approximately 2.1% held by the top ten. The sample consisted of PBMCs or T cells enriched from blood (not recorded which). The receptors were sampled from a woman aged 40 to 49 with acute COVID-19.

This chain uses TRBV2 with TRBJ2-7; a weak D match, TRBD1 (6 bases). CDR3 length: 14 amino acids. The V and J ends lost 5 bases and 6 bases respectively, with 17 bases between them. Germline CDR1 SNHLY, CDR2 FYNNEI. In DNA, the CDR3 is TGTGCCAGCAGTCCGACAGGACCCTCCGGCGAGCAGTACTTC. This encodes CASSPTGPSGEQYF.

The chain recombines TRBV5-1 with TRBJ1-5; no definite D call. Germline assignment: CDR1 SGHRS and CDR2 YFSETQ. The CDR3 length is 13 residues. Between the trimmed V and J ends, which lost 7 bases and 10 bases, there was a span of 18 bases. The chain's CDR3 is CASSSDGQRPQHF. CDR3 coding DNA: TGCGCCAGCTCTAGCGACGGGCAACGACCCCAGCATTTT.

The V gene is TRBV18, the J gene TRBJ2-7, with 11 bases identical to TRBD1. Trimming took 1 base from V and 2 from J; bases not matched to a gene: 4. This CDR3 has 16 residues. Germline V CDR1 and CDR2: KGHSH, LQKENI. CDR3 in DNA: TGTGCCAGCTCACCACTACCGGGACAGGGGGCCTACGAGCAGTACTTC. Its protein product is CASSPLPGQGAYEQYF. Filled out from reference TRBV18 and TRBJ2-7, the complete variable domain reads NAGVMQNPRHLVRRRGQEARLRCSPMKGHSHVYWYRQLPEEGLKFMVYLQKENIIDESGMPKERFSAEFPKEGPSILRIQQVVRGDSAAYFCASSPLPGQGAYEQYFGPGTRLTVT.

This clone appeared a single time. This chain uses TRBV28 with TRBJ2-7; D gene ambiguous. This CDR3 spans 12 amino acids. Germline V gives CDR1 MDHEN, CDR2 SYDVKM. V was cut by 5 bases and J by 7 bases, with 12 bases left in between. Here the CDR3 DNA reads TGTGCCAGCAGTCCGCCCGACAAGGAGCAGTACTTC. Amino acid sequence: CASSPPDKEQYF.

This clone occurred a few times. The rearrangement uses TRBV9 and TRBJ2-7; 12 bases are a match to TRBD2. CDR1 and CDR2 (germline): SGDLS, YYNGEE. Losses at the gene ends were 0 bases for V and 1 base for J; bases not matched to a gene: 5. This CDR3 has 17 residues. The CDR3 here is CASSVAGTSGQSYEQYF. CDR3 bases: TGTGCCAGCAGCGTAGCAGGGACTAGCGGGCAGTCCTACGAGCAGTACTTC.

The chain recombines TRBV21-1 with TRBJ2-7; the table's D call, TRBD2, has no DNA check behind it. TRBV21-1 is a documented pseudogene. CDR3 size: 18 residues. The CDR3 loop is CASSKGSPLAGSSYEQYF. In DNA form, the CDR3 reads TGTGCCAGCAGCAAAGGGTCCCCTTTAGCGGGAAGCTCCTACGAGCAGTACTTC.

The rearrangement links TRBV6-2 or TRBV6-3 to TRBJ2-3, with D possibly being TRBD1 (8 bases). Germline loops: CDR1 MNHEY, CDR2 SVGEGT. V lost 3 bases and J 4 bases, leaving 20 bases between the germline ends. This CDR3 is built from 17 residues. The CDR3 nucleotides read TGTGCCAGCAGTTATTCCTCTACAGGGGGGGCGGCAGATACGCAGTATTTT. It is translated as CASSYSSTGGAADTQYF.

V is TRBV2 and J is TRBJ2-5, with 12 bases fitting TRBD2. The CDR3 covers 15 residues. V shed 6 bases and J 4 bases; nucleotides not matched to a gene: 6. Germline V gives CDR1 SNHLY, CDR2 FYNNEI. The CDR3 DNA sequence: TGTGCCAGCAGGGAGACTAGCGGGAGTGGAGAGACCCAGTACTTC. Its protein product is CASRETSGSGETQYF. The whole variable domain, filled in from reference TRBV2 and TRBJ2-5, reads EPEVTQTPSHQVTQMGQEVILRCVPISNHLYFYWYRQILGQKVEFLVSFYNNEISEKSEIFDDQFSVERPDGSNFTLKIRSTKLEDSAMYFCASRETSGSGETQYFGPGTRLLVL.

This clone appeared a few times. The chain recombines TRBV2 with TRBJ1-3; 8 positions agree with TRBD1. Per germline, CDR1 SNHLY and CDR2 FYNNEI. The junction had 7 bases not matched to a gene; V was cut back by 3 bases and J by 0 bases. This CDR3 is built from 17 residues. DNA for the CDR3: TGTGCCAGCAGTGACTCCGGACAGGGAGTCTCTGGAAACACCATATATTTT. It is translated as CASSDSGQGVSGNTIYF. The full variable domain, rest sourced from reference TRBV2 and TRBJ1-3, is EPEVTQTPSHQVTQMGQEVILRCVPISNHLYFYWYRQILGQKVEFLVSFYNNEISEKSEIFDDQFSVERPDGSNFTLKIRSTKLEDSAMYFCASSDSGQGVSGNTIYFGEGSWLTVV.

The V and J genes are TRBV9 and TRBJ2-1, with 7 bases lining up with TRBD2. The junction had 0 bases not matched to a gene; V was cut back by 0 bases and J by 6 bases. The germline V gene has CDR1 SGDLS and CDR2 YYNGEE. This CDR3 has 13 residues. CDR3 in amino acids: CASSVAGGNEQFF. For the CDR3, the DNA is TGTGCCAGCAGCGTAGCGGGAGGCAATGAGCAGTTCTTC. The whole variable domain, filled in from reference TRBV9 and TRBJ2-1, reads DSGVTQTPKHLITATGQRVTLRCSPRSGDLSVYWYQQSLDQGLQFLIQYYNGEERAKGNILERFSAQQFPDLHSELNLSSLELGDSALYFCASSVAGGNEQFFGPGTRLTVL.

The chain recombines TRBV7-2 with TRBJ2-1; D call uncertain. CDR1 SGHTA and CDR2 FQGNSA come from the germline V gene. This CDR3 comprises 14 residues. V lost 1 base and J lost 4, with 8 bases in between. The CDR3 DNA reads TGTGCCAGCAGCTTAGATGGCGGATACAATGAGCAGTTCTTC. As protein: CASSLDGGYNEQFF.

In this sample, this clone turned up a few times. The V call is TRBV11-2, the J call TRBJ2-3; 7 nucleotides line up with TRBD1. V shed 3 bases, J shed 1 base, and the junction held 4 bases outside the gene matches. CDR3 length: 15 amino acids. Germline V gene lookup returns CDR1 SGHAT and CDR2 FQNNGV. The CDR3 DNA reads TGTGCCAGCAGCTTGGACAGGTCGGGCACAGATACGCAGTATTTT. Encoded protein: CASSLDRSGTDTQYF.

This clone was seen only a few times. The chain carries TRBV18 and TRBJ1-5, with D possibly being TRBD1 (5 bases). Trimming shortened V by 4 bases and J by 7 bases, and 11 bases separated the two germline ends. Germline CDR1 reads KGHSH; CDR2 reads LQKENI. There are 13 residues in the CDR3. This CDR3 reads CASSLREAQPQHF. CDR3 in DNA: TGTGCCAGCTCACTCAGGGAGGCCCAGCCCCAGCATTTT.

The gene calls are TRBV5-1 and TRBJ2-3; TRBD2 aligns across 7 bases. CDR3 length: 15 residues. The trim removed 4 bases at V and 6 bases at J, leaving 11 bases unmatched. Germline loops: CDR1 SGHRS, CDR2 YFSETQ. This chain's CDR3 is CASSLTSSASDTQYF. The CDR3 nucleotides are TGCGCCAGCAGCCTGACTAGCTCGGCGTCGGATACGCAGTATTTT.

CDR3 DNA: TGTGCCTGGGTACCATTCCAGACTGAAGCTTTCTTT. This encodes CAWVPFQTEAFF. The rearrangement uses TRBV30 and TRBJ1-1; D is ambiguous. Per germline, CDR1 GTSNPN and CDR2 SVGIG (reference sequence). The ends were cut back, 5 bases at V and 5 bases at J, with 12 bases in the middle. This CDR3 contains 12 residues.

This chain connects TRBV19 to TRBJ2-7; D might be TRBD1 (6 bases). From germline, CDR1 is LNHDA and CDR2 SQIVND (reference sequence). The CDR3 contains 16 residues. Trimming took off 1 base at V and 4 bases at J, with 17 bases between the two ends. CDR3 loop: CASSIGWGLSPYEQYF. CDR3 nucleotides: TGTGCCAGTAGTATAGGCTGGGGGCTTTCGCCTTACGAGCAGTACTTC.

The chain is built from TRBV7-9 and TRBJ2-3, with TRBD2 identical over 12 bases. V was clipped by 5 bases and J by 0 bases; unmatched bases: 9. In germline, CDR1 is SEHNR, CDR2 FQNEAQ (reference sequence). This CDR3 is built from 18 residues. As DNA, the CDR3 is TGTGCCAGCAGCGATACTAGCGGGAGGAGGAGAAGCACAGATACGCAGTATTTT. Translation gives CASSDTSGRRRSTDTQYF.

This clone was observed a handful of times. CDR3 sequence: CASSISTGSYNSPLHF. Here the CDR3 DNA reads TGTGCCAGTAGTATCTCTACCGGCTCCTATAATTCACCCCTCCACTTT. The chain is built from TRBV19 and TRBJ1-6, with D uncertain. Germline CDR1 reads LNHDA; CDR2 reads SQIVND (reference sequence). The V end was cut by 3 bases, the J end by 0 bases, with 9 bases between. The CDR3 totals 16 residues. The full variable domain, rest sourced from reference TRBV19 and TRBJ1-6, is DGGITQSPKYLFRKEGQNVTLSCEQNLNHDAMYWYRQDPGQGLRLIYYSQIVNDFQKGDIAEGYSVSREKKESFPLTVTSAQKNPTAFYLCASSISTGSYNSPLHFGNGTRLTVT.

This rearrangement joins TRBV11-2 to TRBJ1-2, with 7 bases matching TRBD1. The CDR3 is 13 residues long. CDR1 is SGHAT and CDR2 is FQNNGV in the germline V gene. With 1 base clipped from V and 6 bases from J, the junction kept 2 bases outside the gene matches. This CDR3 reads CASSLGDRDGYTF. DNA of the CDR3: TGTGCCAGCAGCTTAGGGGACAGAGATGGCTACACCTTC.

J is TRBJ2-2 and V is TRBV12-3 or TRBV12-4; D gene uncertain. Trimming shortened V by 6 bases and J by 6 bases, and 8 bases separated the two germline ends. The CDR3 is 12 residues long. The CDR3 region is CASSRLSGELFF. Here the CDR3 DNA reads TGTGCCAGCAGCCGTTTATCCGGGGAGCTGTTTTTT.

For the CDR3, the DNA is TGTGCCAGCAGTAAGGGACTAGCGGGAGGGCGGGAGGCCAAAAACATTCAGTACTTC. Residues: CASSKGLAGGREAKNIQYF. The chain combines TRBV2 with TRBJ2-4; the match to TRBD2 covers 16 bases. The CDR3 is 19 residues long. Germline values: CDR1 SNHLY, CDR2 FYNNEI. V lost 5 bases and J lost 1; bases outside the gene matches: 8.

In DNA form, the CDR3 reads TGCGCCAGCAGCTTGGCTGCAGCGGGGGGAGAGACCCAGTACTTC. Encoded protein: CASSLAAAGGETQYF. The V call is TRBV5-1, the J call TRBJ2-5, with TRBD2 matching over 9 bases. The ends lost 0 bases at V and 4 bases at J; junction bases unmatched: 4. This CDR3 is built from 15 residues. The V gene's germline CDR1 is SGHRS and CDR2 YFSETQ.

The chain's CDR3 is CASSLDRGSNEKLFF. CDR3 in DNA: TGTGCCAGCAGCTTAGACAGGGGTTCTAATGAAAAACTGTTTTTT. V is TRBV11-2 and J is TRBJ1-4; D might be TRBD1 (6 bases). This CDR3 region has 15 residues. V was clipped by 0 bases and J by 3 bases, with 8 bases between them. CDR1 and CDR2 from the germline V gene are SGHAT and FQNNGV.

This chain joins TRBV6-2 or TRBV6-3 and TRBJ2-1; the D gene is possibly TRBD1 (6 bases). V dropped 5 bases and J dropped 2 bases, with 13 bases sitting between them. This CDR3 has 15 amino acids. CDR1 and CDR2 (germline): MNHEY, SVGEGT. The CDR3 reads CASSPRGYTYNEQFF. The CDR3 region has the DNA TGTGCCAGCAGTCCGAGGGGGTACACCTACAATGAGCAGTTCTTC.

This chain connects TRBV5-1 to TRBJ2-7, with D maybe TRBD1 (5 bases). Between the trimmed V and J ends, which lost 2 bases and 4 bases, there was a span of 16 bases. Germline lookup yields CDR1 SGHRS and CDR2 YFSETQ. The CDR3 length is 15 residues. As DNA, the CDR3 is TGCGCCAGCAGCTTAAGGGCAGGGTCTACGTACGAGCAGTACTTC. Protein: CASSLRAGSTYEQYF. Full variable domain (remainder filled in from reference TRBV5-1 and TRBJ2-7): KAGVTQTPRYLIKTRGQQVTLSCSPISGHRSVSWYQQTPGQGLQFLFEYFSETQRNKGNFPGRFSGRQFSNSRSEMNVSTLELGDSALYLCASSLRAGSTYEQYFGPGTRLTVT.

CDR3 region: CSVEEQLQGAPGYGYTF. For the CDR3, the DNA is TGCAGCGTTGAGGAACAATTACAGGGGGCGCCGGGCTATGGCTACACCTTC. The gene calls are TRBV29-1 and TRBJ1-2; 9 bases match TRBD1. Germline CDR1 and CDR2: SQVTM and ANQGSEA. V trimming: 3 bases; J trimming: 4 bases; junction bases outside the gene matches: 15. CDR3 length: 17 residues.

The chain uses TRBV18 and TRBJ2-3; the match to TRBD1 covers 8 bases. The ends lost 3 bases at V and 6 bases at J; junction bases unmatched: 5. The length of the CDR3 is 14 residues. Germline V CDR1 and CDR2: KGHSH, LQKENI. The CDR3 DNA follows: TGTGCCAGCTCACCCGGACAGGGCATGGATACGCAGTATTTT. This encodes CASSPGQGMDTQYF.

V usage is TRBV7-3 and J usage is TRBJ2-7, with TRBD1 matching 7 bases. This CDR3 spans 12 amino acids. Germline V lookup: CDR1 SGHTA, CDR2 FQGTGA. V was clipped by 7 bases and J by 8 bases; unmatched bases: 8. Here the CDR3 DNA reads TGTGCCAGCAACACAGGGGTCTGGAAGCAGTACTTC. This encodes CASNTGVWKQYF. The variable domain in full, with the rest retrieved from reference TRBV7-3 and TRBJ2-7, is GAGVSQTPSNKVTEKGKYVELRCDPISGHTALYWYRQSLGQGPEFLIYFQGTGAADDSGLPNDRFFAVRPEGSVSTLKIQRTERGDSAVYLCASNTGVWKQYFGPGTRLTVT.

This clone has only one observation. The chain recombines TRBV9 with TRBJ2-2; possibly TRBD2 for D (5 bases). V lost 3 bases and J 7 bases, leaving 19 bases between the germline ends. This CDR3 has 16 amino acids. The V gene's germline CDR1 is SGDLS and CDR2 YYNGEE. CDR3 region: CASSAKAVTEVGELFF. Written as DNA, the CDR3 is TGTGCCAGCAGCGCCAAAGCGGTGACCGAGGTCGGGGAGCTGTTTTTT.

J is TRBJ2-1 and V is TRBV10-3, with 8 bases lining up with TRBD1. The CDR3 has 15 residues. Germline CDR1 is ENHRY and CDR2 is SYGVKD. The trim removed 6 bases at V and 6 bases at J, leaving 10 bases unmatched. CDR3 region: CAIRDRDSQVNEQFF. DNA for the CDR3: TGTGCCATCAGGGACAGGGATTCGCAGGTCAATGAGCAGTTCTTC.

The V and J genes are TRBV6-5 and TRBJ2-1; a possible D gene is TRBD2 (7 bases). The CDR3 runs to 15 residues. Germline V gene data show CDR1 as MNHEY and CDR2 as SVGAGI. Trimming took off 2 bases at V and 2 bases at J, with 10 bases between the two ends. This CDR3 is CASSYRGAAYNEQFF. For the CDR3, the DNA is TGTGCCAGCAGTTACCGGGGGGCGGCCTACAATGAGCAGTTCTTC.

This chain joins TRBV2 and TRBJ1-1; no firm D call. Trimming shortened V by 3 bases and J by 6 bases, and 20 bases separated the two germline ends. CDR3 length: 16 amino acids. The germline V gene has CDR1 SNHLY and CDR2 FYNNEI. The CDR3 DNA reads as TGTGCCAGCAGTGATCTCTCCGGAGGCGGGCTTGCTGAAGCTTTCTTT. Its protein product is CASSDLSGGGLAEAFF.